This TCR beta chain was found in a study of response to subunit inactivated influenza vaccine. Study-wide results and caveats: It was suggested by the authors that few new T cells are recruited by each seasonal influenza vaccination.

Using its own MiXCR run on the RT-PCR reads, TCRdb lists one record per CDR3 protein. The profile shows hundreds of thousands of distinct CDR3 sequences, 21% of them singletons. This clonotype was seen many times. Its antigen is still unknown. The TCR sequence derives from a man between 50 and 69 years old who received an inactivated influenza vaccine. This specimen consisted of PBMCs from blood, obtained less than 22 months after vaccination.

DNA of the CDR3: TGTGCCTGGAGTGTACAGGGAGGGGACGCTTCACCCCTCCACTTT. Protein sequence: CAWSVQGGDASPLHF. This sequence joins TRBV30 and TRBJ1-6; maybe TRBD1 (6 bases). V lost 0 bases to trimming and J lost 9 bases, with 15 bases between them. This CDR3 is 15 amino acids long. Germline values: CDR1 GTSNPN, CDR2 SVGIG (reference sequence).